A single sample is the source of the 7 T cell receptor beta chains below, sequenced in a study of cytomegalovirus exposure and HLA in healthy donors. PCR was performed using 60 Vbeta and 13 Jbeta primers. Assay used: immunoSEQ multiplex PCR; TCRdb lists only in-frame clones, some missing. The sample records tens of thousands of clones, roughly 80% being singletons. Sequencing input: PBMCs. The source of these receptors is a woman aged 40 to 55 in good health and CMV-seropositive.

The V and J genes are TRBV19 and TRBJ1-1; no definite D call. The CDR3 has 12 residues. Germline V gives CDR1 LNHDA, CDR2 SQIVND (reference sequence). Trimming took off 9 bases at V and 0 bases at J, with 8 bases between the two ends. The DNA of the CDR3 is TGTGCCAGCGGGTATTTGAACACTGAAGCTTTCTTT. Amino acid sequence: CASGYLNTEAFF.

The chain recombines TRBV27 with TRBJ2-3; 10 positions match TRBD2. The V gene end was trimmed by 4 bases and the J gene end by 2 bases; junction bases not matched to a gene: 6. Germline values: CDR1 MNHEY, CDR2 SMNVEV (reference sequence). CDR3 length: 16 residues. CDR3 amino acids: CASSSALAGFTDTQYF. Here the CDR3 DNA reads TGTGCCAGCAGTTCGGCACTAGCGGGATTCACAGATACGCAGTATTTT.

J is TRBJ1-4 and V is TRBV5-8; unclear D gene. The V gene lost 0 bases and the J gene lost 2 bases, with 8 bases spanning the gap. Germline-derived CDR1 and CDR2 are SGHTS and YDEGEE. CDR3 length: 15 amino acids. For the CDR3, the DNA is TGTGCCAGCAGCTTGGTTGGAGGGACTAATGAAAAACTGTTTTTT. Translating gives CASSLVGGTNEKLFF.

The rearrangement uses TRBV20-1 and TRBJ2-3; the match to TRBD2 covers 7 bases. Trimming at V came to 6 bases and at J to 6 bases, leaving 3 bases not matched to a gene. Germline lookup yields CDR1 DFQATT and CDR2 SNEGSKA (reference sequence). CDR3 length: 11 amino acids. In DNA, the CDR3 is TGCAGTGCCAGGGACTATGATACGCAGTATTTT. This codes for CSARDYDTQYF.

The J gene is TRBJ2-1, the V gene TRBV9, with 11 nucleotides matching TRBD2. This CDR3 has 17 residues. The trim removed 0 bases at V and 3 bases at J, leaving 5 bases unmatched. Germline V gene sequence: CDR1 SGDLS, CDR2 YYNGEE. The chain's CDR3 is CASSVVGTSGGYNEQFF. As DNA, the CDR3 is TGTGCCAGCAGCGTAGTAGGGACTAGCGGAGGCTACAATGAGCAGTTCTTC.

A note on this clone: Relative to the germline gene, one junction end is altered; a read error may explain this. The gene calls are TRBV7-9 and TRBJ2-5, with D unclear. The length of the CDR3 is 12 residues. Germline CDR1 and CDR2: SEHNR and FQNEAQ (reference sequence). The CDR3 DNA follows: TGTTCCAGCAGCGTTATCCGAGAGACCCAGTACTTC. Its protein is CSSSVIRETQYF.

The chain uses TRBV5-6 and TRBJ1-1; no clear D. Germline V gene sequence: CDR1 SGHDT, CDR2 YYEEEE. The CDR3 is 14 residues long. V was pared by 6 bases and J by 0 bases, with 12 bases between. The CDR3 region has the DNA TGTGCCAGCACCGACAAGCAATTGAACACTGAAGCTTTCTTT. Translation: CASTDKQLNTEAFF. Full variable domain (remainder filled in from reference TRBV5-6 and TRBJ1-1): DAGVTQSPTHLIKTRGQQVTLRCSPKSGHDTVSWYQQALGQGPQFIFQYYEEEERQRGNFPDRFSGHQFPNYSSELNVNALLLGDSALYLCASTDKQLNTEAFFGQGTRLTVV.